This entry lists 31 T cell receptor beta chains sequenced from one sample in a study of cytomegalovirus exposure and HLA in healthy donors. 13 Jbeta primers and 60 Vbeta primers were used for the PCR. Libraries were prepared by immunoSEQ multiplex PCR; TCRdb keeps only in-frame clonotypes and omits some of them. The top ten hold more than 7.5% of the sample, which has some 120,000 clones, 70% to 80% seen once. The specimen sequenced was PBMCs. These receptor sequences come from a woman in her 50s in good health and CMV-seropositive.

J is TRBJ2-7 and V is TRBV7-2, with TRBD2 identical over 12 bases. CDR1 SGHTA and CDR2 FQGNSA come from the germline V gene. V lost 5 bases, J lost 3 bases, and 14 bases stayed unmatched. CDR3 size: 18 residues. This CDR3 reads CASSRQASSGGASYEQYF. Written as DNA, the CDR3 is TGTGCCAGCAGCCGACAAGCCTCTAGCGGGGGGGCAAGCTACGAGCAGTACTTC.

This chain connects TRBV2 to TRBJ2-1; TRBD2 matches at 8 bases. Germline V gene lookup returns CDR1 SNHLY and CDR2 FYNNEI. This CDR3 comprises 15 residues. The V and J ends lost 6 bases and 0 bases, in that order; junction bases with no gene match: 4. Here the CDR3 DNA reads TGTGCCAGCAGGATAGCGGGGTACTCCTACAATGAGCAGTTCTTC. Its protein product is CASRIAGYSYNEQFF.

The chain carries TRBV7-9 and TRBJ2-1; D possibly corresponds to TRBD1 (5 bases). Germline loops: CDR1 SEHNR, CDR2 FQNEAQ (reference sequence). V dropped 4 bases and J dropped 10 bases, with 8 bases sitting between them. This CDR3 has 11 residues. CDR3 protein: CASSSDREQFF. For the CDR3, the DNA is TGTGCCAGCAGCTCCGACAGAGAGCAGTTCTTC.

The chain links TRBV7-2 to TRBJ2-5, with 9 bases identical to TRBD2. This CDR3 has 15 residues. V lost 2 bases to trimming and J lost 4 bases; unmatched junction nucleotides: 5. Germline CDR1 SGHTA, CDR2 FQGNSA. This chain's CDR3 is CASSLYSGGSETQYF. CDR3 coding DNA: TGTGCCAGCAGCTTATATAGCGGGGGATCAGAGACCCAGTACTTC.

In DNA form, the CDR3 reads TGTGCCAGCAGCTTAGGTTTACTAGCGGGGGGGGACTACAATGAGCAGTTCTTC. Its protein product is CASSLGLLAGGDYNEQFF. The J gene is TRBJ2-1, the V gene TRBV7-9; 13 bases match TRBD2. CDR1 SEHNR and CDR2 FQNEAQ come from the germline V gene (reference sequence). With V trimmed by 1 base and J by 3 bases, 6 bases remained unmatched. CDR3 length equals 18 residues.

V usage is TRBV10-3 and J usage is TRBJ2-7; perhaps TRBD1 as D (5 bases). The length of the CDR3 is 12 residues. Germline V lookup: CDR1 ENHRY, CDR2 SYGVKD. Trimming removed 6 bases from V and 5 bases from J, with 11 bases in between. The CDR3 DNA follows: TGTGCCATCAGGACGCTGACAGACGAGCAGTACTTC. Protein sequence: CAIRTLTDEQYF.

The chain couples TRBV12-5 to TRBJ1-3, with D hard to call. Per the germline V gene, CDR1 is LGHNT and CDR2 is FRNRAP. Trimming left V 8 bases short and J 0 bases short, with 8 bases between. The CDR3 sequence is 13 residues long. The CDR3 DNA reads TGTGCTAGTATGGTCTACTCTGGAAACACCATATATTTT. It encodes CASMVYSGNTIYF.

CDR3 loop: CASSDRATNEKLFF. CDR3 nucleotides: TGTGCCAGCAGCGACAGGGCAACTAATGAAAAACTGTTTTTT. The genes are TRBV18 and TRBJ1-4, with TRBD1 identical over 7 bases. Trimming removed 8 bases from V and 0 bases from J; junction bases left unmatched: 3. This CDR3 is 14 amino acids long. Germline assignment: CDR1 KGHSH and CDR2 LQKENI.

V usage is TRBV7-9 and J usage is TRBJ2-1; 7 bases are shared with TRBD2. CDR3 length equals 16 residues. The germline gives CDR1 SEHNR, CDR2 FQNEAQ (reference sequence). Losses at the gene ends were 5 bases for V and 5 bases for J; bases not matched to a gene: 12. This chain's CDR3 is CASSPRRGAGDNEQFF. CDR3 sequence (DNA): TGTGCCAGCAGCCCGAGGCGTGGCGCGGGAGACAATGAGCAGTTCTTC.

In its sample, this clone was seen once. The chain carries TRBV9 and TRBJ2-1, with D possibly being TRBD2 (6 bases). V was shortened by 0 bases and J by 2 bases, with 9 bases between the two germline ends. The CDR3 is 15 amino acids. Germline V lookup: CDR1 SGDLS, CDR2 YYNGEE. The CDR3 sequence is CASSVERAPYNEQFF. The CDR3 coding sequence is TGTGCCAGCAGCGTAGAGCGGGCCCCCTACAATGAGCAGTTCTTC.

The V and J genes are TRBV7-2 and TRBJ2-5; 9 positions agree with TRBD2. The length of the CDR3 is 16 residues. In germline, CDR1 is SGHTA, CDR2 FQGNSA. The trim removed 4 bases at V and 2 bases at J, leaving 8 bases unmatched. DNA for the CDR3: TGTGCCAGCAGCTCCCGGAAGCTAGCGGGGCAAGAGACCCAGTACTTC. Residues: CASSSRKLAGQETQYF.

J is TRBJ1-1 and V is TRBV5-1; 8 bases match TRBD1. This CDR3 is built from 15 residues. The ends lost 4 bases at V and 8 bases at J; junction bases unmatched: 13. Germline CDR1 reads SGHRS; CDR2 reads YFSETQ. CDR3 sequence (DNA): TGCGCCAGCAGCCCCCGGGCAGGGGGCTTGGTGGAAGCTTTCTTT. This codes for CASSPRAGGLVEAFF.

This clone was detected a few times. The chain carries TRBV7-9 and TRBJ2-5; weak D call: TRBD1 (5 bases). There are 15 residues in the CDR3. The V gene's germline CDR1 is SEHNR and CDR2 FQNEAQ (reference sequence). V lost 1 base and J lost 6, with 15 bases in between. Written as DNA, the CDR3 is TGTGCCAGCAGCTTAGAGGTGGGCAGGGAAAAGACCCAGTACTTC. It encodes CASSLEVGREKTQYF.

This clone has a handful of counts. In DNA form, the CDR3 reads TGCAGCGTTGTGACCGCAGCGGGGAACACTGAAGCTTTCTTT. Its translation: CSVVTAAGNTEAFF. The chain has TRBV29-1 and TRBJ1-1; D gene uncertain. CDR1 is SQVTM and CDR2 is ANQGSEA in the germline V gene. The V end lost 4 bases, the J end lost 1 base, and 13 bases lay between the germline ends. The CDR3 is 14 amino acids.

The chain employs TRBV11-2 and TRBJ1-2; D possibly corresponds to TRBD1 (5 bases). Per germline, CDR1 SGHAT and CDR2 FQNNGV. With 8 bases removed from V and 7 bases from J, the gap between germline ends came to 14 bases. This CDR3 has 12 amino acids. In DNA, the CDR3 is TGTGCCAGCTCCTTGCAGGGTTCTGGCTACACCTTC. Translated, it gives CASSLQGSGYTF.

V gene TRBV5-1 combines with J gene TRBJ2-7; the D gene is possibly TRBD2 (5 bases). V was cut by 1 base and J by 2 bases, with 10 bases left in between. CDR3 length: 14 residues. Germline V gene sequence: CDR1 SGHRS, CDR2 YFSETQ. CDR3 in DNA: TGCGCCAGCAGCTTGCGGACTGAGACCTACGAGCAGTACTTC. Protein product: CASSLRTETYEQYF.

The CDR3 here is CASSYPTGAIGGEQYF. The DNA for the CDR3 is TGTGCCAGCAGCTACCCGACAGGGGCCATCGGGGGCGAGCAGTACTTC. The chain couples TRBV7-9 to TRBJ2-5; 8 bases fit TRBD1. The DNA end favors TRBJ2-7, so the J call may be wrong. There are 16 residues in the CDR3. Germline assignment: CDR1 SEHNR and CDR2 FQNEAQ (reference sequence).

The V call is TRBV9, the J call TRBJ2-7, with 11 bases fitting TRBD2. The CDR3 is made up of 14 amino acids. Germline V CDR1 and CDR2: SGDLS, YYNGEE. The V gene end was trimmed by 5 bases and the J gene end by 3 bases; junction bases not matched to a gene: 4. The DNA for the CDR3 is TGTGCCAGCAGTGCCGGGACTAGCGGCTACGAGCAGTACTTC. This encodes CASSAGTSGYEQYF.

This clone was seen a few times. The V call is TRBV5-1, the J call TRBJ2-5; TRBD2 matches at 14 bases. The V gene end was trimmed by 4 bases and the J gene end by 5 bases; junction bases not matched to a gene: 10. CDR1 is SGHRS and CDR2 is YFSETQ in the germline V gene. This CDR3 comprises 17 residues. The CDR3 DNA is TGCGCCAGCAGCCCGGGGACTAGCGGGAGTTTCTTGGAGACCCAGTACTTC. Its translation is CASSPGTSGSFLETQYF.

The gene calls are TRBV5-1 and TRBJ2-3; no firm D call. V was trimmed by 0 bases and J by 0 bases, leaving 8 bases between them. CDR3 length: 15 residues. Germline values: CDR1 SGHRS, CDR2 YFSETQ. The CDR3: CASSLVGASTDTQYF. The CDR3 region has the DNA TGCGCCAGCAGCTTGGTCGGAGCTAGCACAGATACGCAGTATTTT.

DNA of the CDR3: TGTGCCAGTAGTCCTGGACAGGGCGGCAATCAGCCCCAGCATTTT. Its translation is CASSPGQGGNQPQHF. This chain uses TRBV19 with TRBJ1-5; 8 bases map to TRBD1. This CDR3 is 15 amino acids long. J lost 2 bases, V lost 5 bases, and 5 bases had no gene match. CDR1 LNHDA and CDR2 SQIVND come from the germline V gene (reference sequence).

The gene calls are TRBV7-8 and TRBJ2-7; D is perhaps TRBD2 (5 bases). Germline-derived CDR1 and CDR2 are SGHVS and FQNEAQ. This CDR3 spans 15 amino acids. V lost 0 bases, J lost 5 bases, and 14 bases lay in between. CDR3 DNA: TGTGCCAGCAGCTTAGCGCGTCCGGGGTTGAACGAGCAGTACTTC. This encodes CASSLARPGLNEQYF. Together with reference TRBV7-8 and TRBJ2-7, the CDR3 gives the full variable domain: GAGVSQSPRYKVAKRGQDVALRCDPISGHVSLFWYQQALGQGPEFLTYFQNEAQLDKSGLPSDRFFAERPEGSVSTLKIQRTQQEDSAVYLCASSLARPGLNEQYFGPGTRLTVT.

The chain has TRBV7-3 and TRBJ2-5; the match to TRBD1 covers 9 bases. The trim removed 5 bases at V and 2 bases at J, leaving 12 bases unmatched. The germline V gene encodes CDR1 SGHTA and CDR2 FQGTGA. This CDR3 has 17 residues. In DNA form, the CDR3 reads TGTGCCAGCAGCCAAGGGGTCGGGACAGGGACTCAAGAGACCCAGTACTTC. Amino acids: CASSQGVGTGTQETQYF.

In its sample, this clone was seen a few times. The V call is TRBV6-6, the J call TRBJ2-7; TRBD2 matches 11 bases. The CDR3 loop spans 15 amino acids. The germline CDR1 and CDR2 sequences are MNHNY and SVGAGI (reference sequence). The V segment lost 6 bases and the J segment 0 bases; nucleotides outside the gene matches: 4. CDR3 sequence reads: CASRPGTSGSYEQYF. The CDR3 nucleotides are TGTGCCAGCAGACCCGGGACTAGCGGCTCCTACGAGCAGTACTTC.

The rearrangement joins TRBV7-3 to TRBJ1-2, with TRBD1 as a possible D gene (6 bases). The CDR3 has 13 residues. Trimming stripped 0 bases from V and 8 bases from J, with 10 bases between. Germline V gives CDR1 SGHTA, CDR2 FQGTGA. The CDR3 spells CASSLTEGGGYTF. The CDR3 DNA follows: TGTGCCAGCAGCTTAACGGAGGGGGGGGGCTACACCTTC.

The chain uses TRBV30 and TRBJ1-2, with 11 bases aligning to TRBD1. This CDR3 has 15 amino acids. With 3 bases clipped from V and 8 bases from J, the junction kept 11 bases outside the gene matches. Germline V CDR1 and CDR2: GTSNPN, SVGIG (reference sequence). CDR3 amino acids: CAWRTPGQGVRGYTF. The CDR3 nucleotides are TGTGCCTGGAGAACCCCGGGACAGGGGGTCCGAGGCTACACCTTC.

In this sample, this clone turned up a few times. This chain links TRBV7-6 with TRBJ2-2; TRBD2 matches at 10 bases. Trimming cost V 0 bases and J 3 bases; bases outside gene matches: 1. The CDR3 has 16 amino acids. CDR1 is SGHVS and CDR2 is FNYEAQ in the germline V gene. CDR3 sequence: CASSLASGRYTGELFF. Here the CDR3 DNA reads TGTGCCAGCAGCTTAGCTAGCGGGAGGTACACCGGGGAGCTGTTTTTT.

The chain recombines TRBV2 with TRBJ2-7; 10 bases line up with TRBD2. V shed 3 bases, J shed 4 bases, and the junction held 3 bases outside the gene matches. CDR1 is SNHLY and CDR2 is FYNNEI in the germline V gene. CDR3 length: 14 residues. The CDR3 DNA follows: TGTGCCAGCAGTGATGAGCGGGAGGGGTACGAGCAGTACTTC. Its translation is CASSDEREGYEQYF.

This clone was seen only a few times. The chain carries TRBV6-5 and TRBJ1-1; possibly TRBD1 for D (6 bases). Trimming took off 8 bases at V and 9 bases at J, with 13 bases between the two ends. Germline assignment: CDR1 MNHEY and CDR2 SVGAGI. This CDR3 has 11 residues. The CDR3 loop reads CASLRGGKAFF. The CDR3 bases are TGTGCCAGCCTGAGGGGGGGCAAAGCTTTCTTT.

The rearrangement uses TRBV6-5 and TRBJ2-5, with TRBD1 matching over 7 bases. The CDR3 has 14 residues. Germline CDR1 is MNHEY and CDR2 is SVGAGI. V was clipped by 6 bases and J by 3 bases; unmatched bases: 7. CDR3 residues: CASSPLDRKETQYF. The CDR3 DNA sequence: TGTGCCAGCAGCCCCTTGGACAGGAAAGAGACCCAGTACTTC.

This clone has a handful of counts. This sequence joins TRBV7-2 and TRBJ2-3, with no clear D. V was trimmed by 3 bases and J by 4 bases, leaving 14 bases between them. Germline V gene sequence: CDR1 SGHTA, CDR2 FQGNSA. This CDR3 spans 15 amino acids. The CDR3 sequence: CASSLFGSLADTQYF. For the CDR3, the DNA is TGTGCCAGCAGCTTGTTCGGGTCCCTGGCAGATACGCAGTATTTT. Using reference TRBV7-2 and TRBJ2-3 for the parts outside the CDR3, the full variable domain is GAGVSQSPSNKVTEKGKDVELRCDPISGHTALYWYRQSLGQGLEFLIYFQGNSAPDKSGLPSDRFSAERTGGSVSTLTIQRTQQEDSAVYLCASSLFGSLADTQYFGPGTRLTVL.